A selection of T cell receptor beta chains follows, all from one sample in a study of blood T cell repertoires in COVID-19. Profiled with immunoSEQ multiplex PCR; TCRdb holds only in-frame clones, not every one. The table includes hundreds of thousands of clones, 85% to 90% detected once. Specimen: peripheral blood. The source is a woman younger than 35 with acute or convalescent COVID-19. Each CDR3 is given with its conserved first and last residue. Fields, in order: clone size, D gene, V gene, J gene, CDR3 protein, CDR3 DNA. The D gene is left open where the match is weak. Clone size is shown for a subset of rows, as once, few, many or a class of expanded clone.

NA	NA	TRBV6-1	TRBJ1-5	CASSETINSNQPQHF	TGTGCCAGCAGTGAGACTATTAATAGCAATCAGCCCCAGCATTTT
NA	NA	TRBV4-1	TRBJ1-6	CASSQVRNSPLHF	TGCGCCAGCAGCCAAGTTCGTAATTCACCCCTCCACTTT
NA	NA	TRBV6-1	TRBJ1-3	CASSDRAGGNTIYF	TGTGCCAGCAGTGATCGGGCAGGAGGTAACACCATATATTTT
NA	NA	TRBV5-4	TRBJ2-3	CASSLFGADTQYF	TGTGCCAGCAGCTTATTCGGGGCAGATACGCAGTATTTT
NA	NA	TRBV6-1	TRBJ2-3	CASSEISSGLPTDTQYF	TGTGCCAGCAGTGAAATTTCGTCAGGCCTTCCCACAGATACGCAGTATTTT
NA	NA	TRBV5-5	TRBJ1-1	CASSRQVLNAEAFF	TGTGCCAGCAGCAGACAGGTGTTAAATGCTGAAGCTTTCTTT
NA	TRBD1	TRBV2	TRBJ2-4	CASSVDRGRRGYF	TGTGCCAGCAGTGTGGACAGGGGGCGACGTGGGTACTTC
NA	NA	TRBV27	TRBJ1-2	CASSLSTSYGYTF	TGTGCCAGCAGTTTATCTACCAGCTATGGCTACACCTTC
NA	TRBD1	TRBV5-6	TRBJ1-5	CASSPDGTGTLQGQPQHF	TGTGCCAGCAGCCCGGACGGGACAGGGACACTCCAAGGTCAGCCCCAGCATTTT
NA	TRBD1	TRBV24-1	TRBJ1-1	CATGTGMNTEAFF	TGTGCCACCGGGACAGGGATGAACACTGAAGCTTTCTTT
few	NA	TRBV19	TRBJ1-1	CASSEASGVSEAFF	TGTGCCAGTAGTGAGGCGAGCGGGGTCTCTGAAGCTTTCTTT
NA	NA	TRBV25-1	TRBJ2-2	CASTPTSRVAGELFF	TGTGCCAGCACCCCGACCAGCAGGGTTGCCGGGGAGCTGTTTTTT
NA	NA	TRBV2	TRBJ1-3	CASRLRQGNTIYF	TGTGCCAGCCGGCTGCGACAGGGAAACACCATATATTTT
NA	TRBD1	TRBV14	TRBJ1-2	CASRPTGFYGYTF	TGTGCCAGCAGACCGACAGGGTTCTATGGCTACACCTTC